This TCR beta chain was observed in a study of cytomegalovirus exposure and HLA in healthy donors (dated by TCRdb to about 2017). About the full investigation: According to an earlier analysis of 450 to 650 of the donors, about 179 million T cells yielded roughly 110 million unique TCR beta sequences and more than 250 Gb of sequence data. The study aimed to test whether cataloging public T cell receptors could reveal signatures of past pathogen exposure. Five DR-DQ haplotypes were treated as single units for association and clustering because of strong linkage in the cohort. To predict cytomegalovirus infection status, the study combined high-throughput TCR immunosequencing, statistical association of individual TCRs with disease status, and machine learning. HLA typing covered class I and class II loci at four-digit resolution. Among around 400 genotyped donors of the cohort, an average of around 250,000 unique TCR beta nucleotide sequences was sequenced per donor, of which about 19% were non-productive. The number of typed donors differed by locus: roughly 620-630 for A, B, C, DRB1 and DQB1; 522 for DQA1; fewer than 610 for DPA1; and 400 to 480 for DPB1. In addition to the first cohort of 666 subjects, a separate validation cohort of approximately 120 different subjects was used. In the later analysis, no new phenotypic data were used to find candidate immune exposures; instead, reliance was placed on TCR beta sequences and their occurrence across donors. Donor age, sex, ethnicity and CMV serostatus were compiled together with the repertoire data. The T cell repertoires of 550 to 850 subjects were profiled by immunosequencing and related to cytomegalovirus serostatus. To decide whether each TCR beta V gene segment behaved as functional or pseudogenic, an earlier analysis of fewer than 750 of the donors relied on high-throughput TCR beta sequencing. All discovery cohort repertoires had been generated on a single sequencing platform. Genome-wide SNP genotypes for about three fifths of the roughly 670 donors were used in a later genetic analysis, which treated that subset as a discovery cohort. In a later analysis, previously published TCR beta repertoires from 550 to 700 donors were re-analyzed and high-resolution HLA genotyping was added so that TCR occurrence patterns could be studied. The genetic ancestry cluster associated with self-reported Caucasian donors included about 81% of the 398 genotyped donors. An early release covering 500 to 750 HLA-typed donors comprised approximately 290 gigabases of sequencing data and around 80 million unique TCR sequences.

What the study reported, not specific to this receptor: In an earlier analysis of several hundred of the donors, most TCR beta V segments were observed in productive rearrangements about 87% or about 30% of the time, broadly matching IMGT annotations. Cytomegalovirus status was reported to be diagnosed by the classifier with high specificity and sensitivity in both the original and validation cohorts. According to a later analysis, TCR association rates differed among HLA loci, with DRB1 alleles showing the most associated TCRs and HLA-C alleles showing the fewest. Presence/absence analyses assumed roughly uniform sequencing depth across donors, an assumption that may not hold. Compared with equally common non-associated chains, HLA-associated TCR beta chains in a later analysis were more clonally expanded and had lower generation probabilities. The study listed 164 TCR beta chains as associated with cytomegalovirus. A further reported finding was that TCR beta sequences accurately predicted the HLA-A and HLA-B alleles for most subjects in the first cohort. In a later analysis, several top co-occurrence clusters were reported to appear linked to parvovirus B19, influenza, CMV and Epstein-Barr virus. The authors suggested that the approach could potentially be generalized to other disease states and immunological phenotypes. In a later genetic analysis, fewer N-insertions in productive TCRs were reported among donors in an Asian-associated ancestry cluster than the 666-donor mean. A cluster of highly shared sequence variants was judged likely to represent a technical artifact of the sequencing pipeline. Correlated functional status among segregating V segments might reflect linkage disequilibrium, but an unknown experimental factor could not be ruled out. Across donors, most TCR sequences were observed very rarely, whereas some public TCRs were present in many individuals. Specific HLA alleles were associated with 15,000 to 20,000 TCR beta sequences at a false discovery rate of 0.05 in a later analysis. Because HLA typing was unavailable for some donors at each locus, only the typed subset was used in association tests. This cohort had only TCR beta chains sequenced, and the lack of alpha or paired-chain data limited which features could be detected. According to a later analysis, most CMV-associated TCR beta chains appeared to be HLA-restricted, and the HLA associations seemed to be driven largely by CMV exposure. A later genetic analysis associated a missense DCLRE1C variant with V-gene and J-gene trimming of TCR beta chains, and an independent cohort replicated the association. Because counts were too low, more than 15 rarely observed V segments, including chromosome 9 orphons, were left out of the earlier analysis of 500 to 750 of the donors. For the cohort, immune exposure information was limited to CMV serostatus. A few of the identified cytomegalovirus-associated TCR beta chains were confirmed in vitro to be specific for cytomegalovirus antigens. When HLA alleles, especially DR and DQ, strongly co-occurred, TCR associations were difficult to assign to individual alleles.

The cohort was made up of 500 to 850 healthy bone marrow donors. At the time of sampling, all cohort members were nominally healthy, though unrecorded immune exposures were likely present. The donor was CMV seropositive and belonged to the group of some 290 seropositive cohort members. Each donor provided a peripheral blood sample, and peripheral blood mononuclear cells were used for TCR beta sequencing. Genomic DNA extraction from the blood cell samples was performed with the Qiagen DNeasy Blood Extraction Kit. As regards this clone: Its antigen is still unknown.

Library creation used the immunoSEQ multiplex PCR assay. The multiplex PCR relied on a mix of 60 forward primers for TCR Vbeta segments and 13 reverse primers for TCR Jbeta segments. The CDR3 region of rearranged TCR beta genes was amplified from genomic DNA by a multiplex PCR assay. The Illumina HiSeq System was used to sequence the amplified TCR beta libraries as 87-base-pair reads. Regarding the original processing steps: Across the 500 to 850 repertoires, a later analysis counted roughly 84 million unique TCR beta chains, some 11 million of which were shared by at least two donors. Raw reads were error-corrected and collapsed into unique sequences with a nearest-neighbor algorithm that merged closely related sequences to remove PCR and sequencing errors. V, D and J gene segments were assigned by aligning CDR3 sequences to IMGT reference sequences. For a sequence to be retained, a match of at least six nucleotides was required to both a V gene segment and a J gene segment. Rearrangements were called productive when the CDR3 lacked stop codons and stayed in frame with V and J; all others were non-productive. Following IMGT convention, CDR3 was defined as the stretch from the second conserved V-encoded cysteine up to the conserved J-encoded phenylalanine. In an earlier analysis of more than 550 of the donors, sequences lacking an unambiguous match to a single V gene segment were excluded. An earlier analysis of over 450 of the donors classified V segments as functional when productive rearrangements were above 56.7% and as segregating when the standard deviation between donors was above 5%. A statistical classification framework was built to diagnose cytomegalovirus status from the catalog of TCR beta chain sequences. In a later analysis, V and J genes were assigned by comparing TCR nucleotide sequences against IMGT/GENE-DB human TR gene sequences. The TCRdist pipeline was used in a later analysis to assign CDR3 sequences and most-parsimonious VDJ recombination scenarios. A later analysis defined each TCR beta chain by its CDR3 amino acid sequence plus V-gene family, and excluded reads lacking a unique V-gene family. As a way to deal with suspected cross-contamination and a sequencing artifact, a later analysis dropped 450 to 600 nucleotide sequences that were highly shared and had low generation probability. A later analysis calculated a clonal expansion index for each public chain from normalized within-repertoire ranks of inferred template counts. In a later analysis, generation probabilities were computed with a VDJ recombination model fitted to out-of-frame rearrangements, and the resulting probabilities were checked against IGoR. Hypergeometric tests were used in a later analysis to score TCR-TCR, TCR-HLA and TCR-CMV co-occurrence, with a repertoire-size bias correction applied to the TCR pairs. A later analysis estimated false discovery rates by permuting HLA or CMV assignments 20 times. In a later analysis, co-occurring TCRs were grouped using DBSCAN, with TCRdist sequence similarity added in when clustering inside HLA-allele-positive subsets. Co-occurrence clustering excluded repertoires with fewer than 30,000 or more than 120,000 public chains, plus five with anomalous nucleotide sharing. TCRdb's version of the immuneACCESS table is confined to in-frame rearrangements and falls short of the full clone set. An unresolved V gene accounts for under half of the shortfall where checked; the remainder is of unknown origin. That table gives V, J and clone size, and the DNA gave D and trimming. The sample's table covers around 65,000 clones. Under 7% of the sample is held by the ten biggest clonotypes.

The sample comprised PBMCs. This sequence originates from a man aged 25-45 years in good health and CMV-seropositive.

The CDR3 protein: CASQATNEKLFF. The bases read TGTGCCAGCCAGGCAACTAATGAAAAACTGTTTTTT. The sequence joins TRBV7-9 to TRBJ1-4, with an unclear D gene assignment. The CDR3 has 12 amino acids, counting the end cysteine and phenylalanine. The entry retains the CDR3 DNA only, 36 bases that are in frame from base 1. V is clipped by 8 bases and J by 0 bases, and the sequence between their germline boundaries is 4 bases long. The germline V gene (reference sequence) yields SEHNR for CDR1 and FQNEAQ for CDR2.